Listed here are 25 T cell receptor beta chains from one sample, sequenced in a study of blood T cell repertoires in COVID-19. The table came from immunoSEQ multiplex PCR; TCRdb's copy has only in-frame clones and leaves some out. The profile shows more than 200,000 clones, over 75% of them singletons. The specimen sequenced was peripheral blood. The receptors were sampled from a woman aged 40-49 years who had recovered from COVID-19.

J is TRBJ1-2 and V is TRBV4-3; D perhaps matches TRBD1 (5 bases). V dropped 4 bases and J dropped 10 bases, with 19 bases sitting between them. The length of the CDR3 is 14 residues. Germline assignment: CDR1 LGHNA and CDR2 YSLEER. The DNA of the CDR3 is TGCGCCAGCAGCCCCGTCCGGAGACAGAACCACTACACCTTC. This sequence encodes CASSPVRRQNHYTF.

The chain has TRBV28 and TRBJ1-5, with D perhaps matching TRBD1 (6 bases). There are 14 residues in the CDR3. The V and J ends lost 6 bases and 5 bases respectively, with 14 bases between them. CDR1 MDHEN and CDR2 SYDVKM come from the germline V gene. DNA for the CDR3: TGTGCCAGCAGGATAGGACAGAGTCATCAGCCCCAGCATTTT. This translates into CASRIGQSHQPQHF.

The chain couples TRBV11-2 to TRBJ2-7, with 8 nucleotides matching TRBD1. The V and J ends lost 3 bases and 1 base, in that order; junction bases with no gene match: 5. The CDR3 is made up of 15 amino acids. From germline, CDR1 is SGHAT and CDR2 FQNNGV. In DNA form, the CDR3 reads TGTGCCAGCAGCTTGGGACAGGTCATTTCCTACGAGCAGTACTTC. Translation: CASSLGQVISYEQYF.

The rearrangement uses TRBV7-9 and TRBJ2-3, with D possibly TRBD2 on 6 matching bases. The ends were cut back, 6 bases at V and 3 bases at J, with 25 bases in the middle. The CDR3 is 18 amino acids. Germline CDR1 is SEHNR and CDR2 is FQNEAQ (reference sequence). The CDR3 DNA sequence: TGTGCCAGCAGTCAGTTACGGGGGACGGGGTCGGGGACAGATACGCAGTATTTT. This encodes CASSQLRGTGSGTDTQYF.

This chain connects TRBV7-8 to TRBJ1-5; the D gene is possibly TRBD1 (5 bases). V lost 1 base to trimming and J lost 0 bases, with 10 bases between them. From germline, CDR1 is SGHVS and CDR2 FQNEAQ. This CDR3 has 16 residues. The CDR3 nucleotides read TGTGCCAGCAGCTTAGGGGCACAGGTTAGCAATCAGCCCCAGCATTTT. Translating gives CASSLGAQVSNQPQHF.

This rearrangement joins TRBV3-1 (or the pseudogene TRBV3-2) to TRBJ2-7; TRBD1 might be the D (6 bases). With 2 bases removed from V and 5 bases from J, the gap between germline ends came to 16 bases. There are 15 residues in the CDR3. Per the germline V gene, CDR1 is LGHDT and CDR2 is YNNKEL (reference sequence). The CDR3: CASSQPTTGQDEQYF. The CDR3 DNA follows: TGTGCCAGCAGCCAACCCACCACAGGGCAAGACGAGCAGTACTTC.

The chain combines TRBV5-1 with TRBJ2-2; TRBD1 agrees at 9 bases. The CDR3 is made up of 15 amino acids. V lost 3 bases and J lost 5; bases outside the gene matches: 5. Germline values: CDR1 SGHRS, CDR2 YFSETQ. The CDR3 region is CASSSWDRVTGELFF. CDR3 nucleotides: TGCGCCAGCAGCTCCTGGGACAGGGTAACCGGGGAGCTGTTTTTT.

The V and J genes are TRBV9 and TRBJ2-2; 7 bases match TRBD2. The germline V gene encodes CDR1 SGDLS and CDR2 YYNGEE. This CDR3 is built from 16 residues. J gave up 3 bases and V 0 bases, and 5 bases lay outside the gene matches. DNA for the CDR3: TGTGCCAGCAGCGTAGAGGTGGGAGGGCACACCGGGGAGCTGTTTTTT. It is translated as CASSVEVGGHTGELFF.

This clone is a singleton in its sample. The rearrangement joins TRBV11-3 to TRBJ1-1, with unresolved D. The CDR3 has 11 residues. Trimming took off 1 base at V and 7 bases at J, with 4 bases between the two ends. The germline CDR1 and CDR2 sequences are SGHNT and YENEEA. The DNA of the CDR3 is TGTGCCAGCAGCTTAGGCAGTGAAGCTTTCTTT. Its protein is CASSLGSEAFF.

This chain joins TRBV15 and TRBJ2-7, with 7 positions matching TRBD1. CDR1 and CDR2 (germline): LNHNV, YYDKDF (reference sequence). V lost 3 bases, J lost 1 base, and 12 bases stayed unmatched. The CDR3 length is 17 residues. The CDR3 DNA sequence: TGTGCCACCAGCAGGGGCCTGAGGGACAGCTATTCCTACGAGCAGTACTTC. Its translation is CATSRGLRDSYSYEQYF.

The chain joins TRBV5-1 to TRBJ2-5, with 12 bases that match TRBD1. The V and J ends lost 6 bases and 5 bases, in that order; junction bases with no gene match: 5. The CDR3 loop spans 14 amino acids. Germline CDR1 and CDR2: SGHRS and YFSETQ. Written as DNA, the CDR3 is TGCGCCAGCACCCGGGACAGGGGGCGTGAGACCCAGTACTTC. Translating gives CASTRDRGRETQYF.

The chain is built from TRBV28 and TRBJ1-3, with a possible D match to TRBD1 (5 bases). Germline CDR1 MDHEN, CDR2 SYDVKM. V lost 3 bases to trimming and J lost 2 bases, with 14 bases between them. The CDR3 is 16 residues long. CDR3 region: CASSLPMGGAGNTIYF. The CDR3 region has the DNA TGTGCCAGCAGTTTGCCCATGGGGGGGGCTGGAAACACCATATATTTT.

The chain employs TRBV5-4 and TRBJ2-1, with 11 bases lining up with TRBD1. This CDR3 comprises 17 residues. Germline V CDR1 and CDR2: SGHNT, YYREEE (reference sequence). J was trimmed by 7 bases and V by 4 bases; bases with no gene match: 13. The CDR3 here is CASSHLGGQGGSNEQFF. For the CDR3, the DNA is TGTGCCAGCAGCCACTTGGGGGGACAGGGGGGATCAAATGAGCAGTTCTTC.

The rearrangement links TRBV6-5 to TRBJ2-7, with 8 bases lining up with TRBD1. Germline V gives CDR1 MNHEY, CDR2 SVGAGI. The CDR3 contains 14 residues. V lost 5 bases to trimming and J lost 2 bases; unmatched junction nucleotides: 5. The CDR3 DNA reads TGTGCCAGCAGTATTAGACAGGGGACCTACGAGCAGTACTTC. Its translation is CASSIRQGTYEQYF.

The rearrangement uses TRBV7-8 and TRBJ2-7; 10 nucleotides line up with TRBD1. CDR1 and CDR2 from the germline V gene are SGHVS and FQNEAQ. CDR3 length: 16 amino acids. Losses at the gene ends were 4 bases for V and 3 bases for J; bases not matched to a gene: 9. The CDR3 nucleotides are TGTGCCAGCAGCTCGTCCCCGGGACAGGGGAACTACGAGCAGTACTTC. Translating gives CASSSSPGQGNYEQYF.

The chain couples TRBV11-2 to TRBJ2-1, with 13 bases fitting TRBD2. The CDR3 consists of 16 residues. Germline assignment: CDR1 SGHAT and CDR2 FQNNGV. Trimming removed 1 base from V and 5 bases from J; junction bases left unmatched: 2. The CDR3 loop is CASSLGTSGGDNEQFF. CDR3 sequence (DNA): TGTGCCAGCAGCTTAGGCACTAGCGGGGGGGACAATGAGCAGTTCTTC.

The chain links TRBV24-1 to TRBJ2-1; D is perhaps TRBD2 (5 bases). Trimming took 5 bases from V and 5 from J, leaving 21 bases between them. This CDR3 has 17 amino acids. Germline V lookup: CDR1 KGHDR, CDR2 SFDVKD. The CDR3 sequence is CATSVRMGSGFNNEQFF. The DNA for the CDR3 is TGTGCCACCAGTGTAAGGATGGGGAGTGGGTTCAACAATGAGCAGTTCTTC.

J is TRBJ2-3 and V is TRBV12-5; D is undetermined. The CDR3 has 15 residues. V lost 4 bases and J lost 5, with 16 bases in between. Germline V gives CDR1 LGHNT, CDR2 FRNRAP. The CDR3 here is CASGSPVLTGDTQYF. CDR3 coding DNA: TGTGCTAGTGGTTCCCCCGTACTCACTGGAGATACGCAGTATTTT.

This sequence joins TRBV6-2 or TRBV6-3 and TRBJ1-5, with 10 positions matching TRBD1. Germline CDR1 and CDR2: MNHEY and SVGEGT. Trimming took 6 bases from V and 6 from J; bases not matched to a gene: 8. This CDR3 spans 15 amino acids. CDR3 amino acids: CASSRTGGGGQPQHF. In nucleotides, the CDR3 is TGTGCCAGCAGCCGGACAGGGGGAGGCGGTCAGCCCCAGCATTTT.

CDR3 sequence (DNA): TGTGCCAGCAGCTTAGCGACAACCTCGAACACTGAAGCTTTCTTT. Amino acids: CASSLATTSNTEAFF. This chain uses TRBV7-9 with TRBJ1-1; D unclear. This CDR3 comprises 15 residues. Germline CDR1 is SEHNR and CDR2 is FQNEAQ (reference sequence). Trimming shortened V by 0 bases and J by 1 base, and 9 bases separated the two germline ends.

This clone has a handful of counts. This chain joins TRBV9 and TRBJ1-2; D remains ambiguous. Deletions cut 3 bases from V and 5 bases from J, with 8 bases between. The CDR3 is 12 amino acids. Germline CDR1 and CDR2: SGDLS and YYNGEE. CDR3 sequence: CASSGGGYGYTF. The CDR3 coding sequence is TGTGCCAGCAGCGGAGGAGGGTATGGCTACACCTTC.

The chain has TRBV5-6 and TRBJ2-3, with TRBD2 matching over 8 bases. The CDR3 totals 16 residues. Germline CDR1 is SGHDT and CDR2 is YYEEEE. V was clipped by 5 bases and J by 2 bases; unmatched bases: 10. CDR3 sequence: CASRSQLAGFTDTQYF. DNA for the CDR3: TGTGCCAGCAGGTCGCAGCTAGCGGGTTTCACAGATACGCAGTATTTT.

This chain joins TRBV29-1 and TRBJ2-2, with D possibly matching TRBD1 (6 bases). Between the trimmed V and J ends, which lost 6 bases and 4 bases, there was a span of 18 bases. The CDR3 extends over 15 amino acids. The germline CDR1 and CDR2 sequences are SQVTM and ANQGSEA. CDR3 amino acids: CSVSPGGGVTGELFF. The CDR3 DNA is TGCAGCGTCTCCCCCGGTGGGGGCGTCACCGGGGAGCTGTTTTTT.

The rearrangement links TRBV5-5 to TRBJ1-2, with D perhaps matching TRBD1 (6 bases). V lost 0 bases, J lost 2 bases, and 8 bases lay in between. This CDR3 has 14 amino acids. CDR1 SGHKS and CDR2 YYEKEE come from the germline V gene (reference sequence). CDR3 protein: CASSLETGNYGYTF. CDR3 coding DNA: TGTGCCAGCAGCTTGGAAACAGGGAACTATGGCTACACCTTC.

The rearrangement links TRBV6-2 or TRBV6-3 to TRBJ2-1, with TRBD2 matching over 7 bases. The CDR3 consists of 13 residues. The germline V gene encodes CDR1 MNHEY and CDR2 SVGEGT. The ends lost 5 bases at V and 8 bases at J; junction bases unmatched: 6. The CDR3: CASSLSGTYEQFF. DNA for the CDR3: TGTGCCAGCAGTCTCAGCGGGACCTATGAGCAGTTCTTC.